These T cell receptor beta chains were read from a single sample in a study of T cells after yellow fever vaccination. MiXCR, run by TCRdb on the 5' RACE reads, gives a single entry per CDR3 protein. The sample holds 96,000 or so distinct CDR3 sequences, 7.5% to 10% seen once. This sample comprised CD8+ T cells not binding an NS4B(214-222) dextramer, sorted from PBMCs, obtained around 16 days after the first yellow fever vaccination. These TCRs come from a man younger than 30 who received the YFV17D yellow fever vaccine. Each CDR3 is given with its conserved first and last residue. A D gene is named only where the DNA matches it firmly. Only part of the rows carry a size: once, few, many, or a class if the clone is expanded.

size | J | V | D | CDR3 | DNA
NA | TRBJ1-1 | TRBV27 | NA | CASSPVRNTEAFF | TGTGCCAGCAGTCCGGTAAGGAACACTGAAGCTTTCTTT
NA | TRBJ2-5 | TRBV5-1 | NA | CASSSQGYQETQYF | TGCGCCAGCAGCTCCCAGGGGTATCAAGAGACCCAGTACTTC
few | TRBJ2-3 | TRBV10-3 | TRBD2 | CAISPRLAGDSTDTQYF | TGTGCCATCAGCCCCAGACTAGCGGGGGATAGCACAGATACGCAGTATTTT
few | TRBJ2-3 | TRBV7-6 | TRBD2 | CASSPPPVAGGPDTQYF | TGTGCCAGCAGCCCACCGCCAGTAGCGGGGGGCCCGGATACGCAGTATTTT
NA | TRBJ2-1 | TRBV27 | NA | CASSYYDDRPRGFKQFF | TGTGCCAGCAGTTACTATGACGACAGGCCAAGGGGTTTCAAGCAGTTCTTC
many | TRBJ2-7 | TRBV7-2 | NA | CASSLSWDTSSYEQYF | TGTGCCAGCAGCTTATCGTGGGACACGAGCTCCTACGAGCAGTACTTC
many | TRBJ2-2 | TRBV28 | NA | CASSSHRDTRSGELFF | TGTGCCAGCAGTTCTCACCGGGACACCCGGTCCGGGGAGCTGTTTTTT
few | TRBJ2-3 | TRBV5-5 | TRBD2 | CASSLGGGLAGPTDTQYF | TGTGCCAGCAGCTTGGGCGGGGGACTAGCGGGGCCCACAGATACGCAGTATTTT
NA | TRBJ1-6 | TRBV7-3 | NA | CASSLGVYSPLHF | TGTGCCAGCAGCTTAGGCGTCTATTCACCCCTCCACTTT
few | TRBJ2-3 | TRBV15 | NA | CATSSFGSADTQYF | TGTGCCACCAGCAGTTTTGGGAGCGCAGATACGCAGTATTTT
NA | TRBJ2-7 | TRBV2 | NA | CASTGLYEQYF | TGTGCCAGCACCGGACTTTACGAGCAGTACTTC
NA | TRBJ2-3 | TRBV5-1 | NA | CASSFGPGDTQYF | TGCGCCAGCAGCTTCGGACCGGGGGATACGCAGTATTTT